These 19 T cell receptor beta chains were sequenced from one sample in a study of blood T cells in healthy people across ages. A second PCR, run for roughly 7 to 12 cycles, used a sample-barcoded 5' primer plus a J-beta primer mix. One entry per CDR3 protein results from TCRdb running MiXCR on the 5' RACE reads. This sample has 750,000 to 1,000,000 distinct CDR3 sequences, with almost 30% found just once. Separately, the same data were catalogued under a study of T cells of mothers and their children.

Sequenced input: blood. All receptors derive from a middle-aged woman in good health.

This clonotype has a handful of counts. The chain is built from TRBV9 and TRBJ2-5, with TRBD1 identical over 8 bases. Per germline, CDR1 SGDLS and CDR2 YYNGEE. The ends lost 3 bases at V and 1 base at J; junction bases unmatched: 5. This CDR3 comprises 15 residues. The CDR3 coding sequence is TGTGCCAGCAGCGCTAACGACAGGGGCCAAGAGACCCAGTACTTC. The encoded protein is CASSANDRGQETQYF.

The rearrangement links TRBV9 to TRBJ2-7; a weak D match, TRBD1 (6 bases). Trimming removed 0 bases from V and 5 bases from J, with 18 bases in between. The CDR3 is made up of 16 amino acids. The germline V gene encodes CDR1 SGDLS and CDR2 YYNGEE. In DNA form, the CDR3 reads TGTGCCAGCAGCGTAGTAGGGGACATGGTGGTCCACGAGCAGTACTTC. Residues: CASSVVGDMVVHEQYF.

The V and J genes are TRBV5-1 and TRBJ2-1; 10 bases line up with TRBD1. With 1 base clipped from V and 5 bases from J, the junction kept 6 bases outside the gene matches. CDR1 is SGHRS and CDR2 is YFSETQ in the germline V gene. The CDR3 is 16 amino acids. The CDR3: CASSLRLGQGDNEQFF. The CDR3 DNA reads TGCGCCAGCAGCTTGCGTCTTGGACAGGGGGACAATGAGCAGTTCTTC. Full variable domain (outside the CDR3, taken from reference TRBV5-1 and TRBJ2-1): KAGVTQTPRYLIKTRGQQVTLSCSPISGHRSVSWYQQTPGQGLQFLFEYFSETQRNKGNFPGRFSGRQFSNSRSEMNVSTLELGDSALYLCASSLRLGQGDNEQFFGPGTRLTVL.

This clonotype was picked up a small number of times. The gene calls are TRBV20-1 and TRBJ1-1, with TRBD1 as a possible D gene (5 bases). The CDR3 covers 12 residues. V was trimmed by 6 bases and J by 6 bases, leaving 14 bases between them. Germline V gives CDR1 DFQATT, CDR2 SNEGSKA (reference sequence). The CDR3 DNA is TGCAGTGCCTCGAGGACATTCGCTGAAGCTTTCTTT. Translating gives CSASRTFAEAFF.

This clonotype was seen a handful of times. For the CDR3, the DNA is TGTGCCAGCAGCGTAGGTGCAGCGGGGGCCGACAATGAGCAGTTCTTC. This translates into CASSVGAAGADNEQFF. The chain couples TRBV9 to TRBJ2-1; 8 nucleotides align to TRBD2. This CDR3 is 16 amino acids long. With 0 bases clipped from V and 5 bases from J, the junction kept 7 bases outside the gene matches. CDR1 is SGDLS and CDR2 is YYNGEE in the germline V gene.

In this sample, this clonotype turned up a few times. One end of the junction does not line up with germline, which may come from a read error. The J gene is TRBJ1-2, the V gene TRBV11-1; TRBD1 is a possible D gene (5 bases). The CDR3 has 13 amino acids. The germline gives CDR1 SGHAT, CDR2 FQDESV (reference sequence). CDR3 DNA sequence: TGTGTCAGCAGCCCGGGACTGACGTATGGCTACACCTTC. This gives the protein CVSSPGLTYGYTF.

The V gene is TRBV28, the J gene TRBJ1-5; D uncertain. Germline V gene sequence: CDR1 MDHEN, CDR2 SYDVKM. Trimming removed 6 bases from V and 3 bases from J, with 9 bases in between. The CDR3 extends over 13 amino acids. CDR3 coding DNA: TGTGCCAGCAGCCCCCAGCTCAATCAGCCCCAGCATTTT. It encodes CASSPQLNQPQHF.

The table lists this clonotype with a count of one. J is TRBJ2-3 and V is TRBV20-1, with 15 bases matching TRBD2. The CDR3 covers 17 residues. V lost 6 bases to trimming and J lost 2 bases; unmatched junction nucleotides: 9. Germline V gene lookup returns CDR1 DFQATT and CDR2 SNEGSKA (reference sequence). CDR3 DNA sequence: TGCAGTGCCTCCCCGGGACTAGCGGGGGGTAACACAGATACGCAGTATTTT. This gives the protein CSASPGLAGGNTDTQYF.

The CDR3 reads CASSQDRGGQHEQFF. CDR3 DNA sequence: TGCGCCAGCAGCCAAGACCGGGGGGGGCAGCATGAGCAGTTCTTC. V is TRBV4-3 and J is TRBJ2-1; TRBD2 agrees at 8 bases. J gave up 8 bases and V 0 bases, and 6 bases lay outside the gene matches. Germline values: CDR1 LGHNA, CDR2 YSLEER. The CDR3 has 15 amino acids.

This clonotype turned up a few times. This chain connects TRBV5-4 to TRBJ2-1; 7 bases align to TRBD1. Germline CDR1 and CDR2: SGHNT and YYREEE (reference sequence). J was trimmed by 3 bases and V by 2 bases; bases with no gene match: 5. The CDR3 runs to 15 residues. The CDR3 DNA is TGTGCCAGCAGCTTCCAAGGGGGCCGCTACAATGAGCAGTTCTTC. It translates to CASSFQGGRYNEQFF.

This clonotype was seen a single time. Since a much larger clone is just one base distant, this may be a read error. The CDR3 bases are TGTGCCAGCACGGGGGGTACCTACAATGAGCAGTACTTC. As protein: CASTGGTYNEQYF. The rearrangement uses TRBV28 and TRBJ2-4; 7 bases align to TRBD2. The CDR3 sequence is 13 residues long. Germline CDR1 MDHEN, CDR2 SYDVKM. With V trimmed by 7 bases and J by 13 bases, 13 bases remained unmatched.

The chain recombines TRBV4-2 with TRBJ2-7, with 14 bases identical to TRBD2. CDR1 and CDR2 from the germline V gene are LGHNA and YNFKEQ. The trim removed 0 bases at V and 5 bases at J, leaving 3 bases unmatched. This CDR3 spans 16 amino acids. In DNA, the CDR3 is TGTGCCAGCAGCCAAGAAGCGACTAGCGGGGGGGACGAGCAGTACTTC. This gives the protein CASSQEATSGGDEQYF.

This clonotype has a count of ten or more. V is TRBV7-8 and J is TRBJ1-2; the D gene is possibly TRBD1 (5 bases). The germline gives CDR1 SGHVS, CDR2 FQNEAQ. Trimming took 0 bases from V and 2 from J, leaving 7 bases between them. The CDR3 runs to 14 residues. CDR3 in amino acids: CASSLASGNYGYTF. The CDR3, as DNA: TGTGCCAGCAGCTTAGCGTCAGGGAACTATGGCTACACCTTC.

This clonotype was detected only a few times. The chain links TRBV27 to TRBJ2-2; no definite D call. Germline V CDR1 and CDR2: MNHEY, SMNVEV (reference sequence). This CDR3 has 16 amino acids. V lost 5 bases and J lost 0, with 13 bases in between. Written as DNA, the CDR3 is TGTGCCAGCAGTCGCCGTCCAGGCCCGAACACCGGGGAGCTGTTTTTT. Its translation: CASSRRPGPNTGELFF.

The V and J genes are TRBV4-1 and TRBJ1-2; D uncertain. CDR3 size: 14 residues. Germline V CDR1 and CDR2: MGHRA, YSYEKL. With 1 base removed from V and 2 bases from J, the gap between germline ends came to 8 bases. The CDR3 DNA reads as TGCGCCAGCAGCCAAGCCTTTGGGAACTATGGCTACACCTTC. Translated: CASSQAFGNYGYTF.

This clonotype was seen more than once but under ten times. The J gene is TRBJ2-3, the V gene TRBV30, with D perhaps matching TRBD2 (6 bases). The V end was cut by 0 bases, the J end by 5 bases, with 12 bases between. This CDR3 region has 14 residues. In germline, CDR1 is GTSNPN, CDR2 SVGIG (reference sequence). Here the CDR3 reads CAWSVSGVEDTQYF. The CDR3 DNA reads TGTGCCTGGAGTGTTTCGGGGGTTGAAGATACGCAGTATTTT.

This chain connects TRBV3-1 to TRBJ2-6; maybe TRBD2 (6 bases). The CDR3 has 22 amino acids. Trimming removed 1 base at V and 1 base at J, with 26 bases between. Looked up from germline, CDR1 is LGHDT and CDR2 is YNNKEL (reference sequence). The CDR3 coding sequence is TGTGCCAGCAGCCAAGCACCCATCCTAGTTCAGGGAGGCCCGTCTGGGGCCAACGTCCTGACTTTC. Amino acid sequence: CASSQAPILVQGGPSGANVLTF. Full variable domain (rest looked up from reference TRBV3-1 and TRBJ2-6): DTAVSQTPKYLVTQMGNDKSIKCEQNLGHDTMYWYKQDSKKFLKIMFSYNNKELIINETVPNRFSPKSPDKAHLNLHINSLELGDSAVYFCASSQAPILVQGGPSGANVLTFGAGSRLTVL.

V gene TRBV28 combines with J gene TRBJ1-5; 8 bases are a match to TRBD1. The CDR3 is 15 residues long. CDR1 MDHEN and CDR2 SYDVKM come from the germline V gene. V lost 1 base, J lost 6 bases, and 5 bases stayed unmatched. CDR3 in DNA: TGTGCCAGCAGTTTATACGGACAGGGCAGTCAGCCCCAGCATTTT. Translated, it gives CASSLYGQGSQPQHF.

The chain uses TRBV29-1 and TRBJ1-2; 7 nucleotides align to TRBD1. J was trimmed by 4 bases and V by 6 bases; bases with no gene match: 8. The CDR3 is made up of 13 amino acids. Germline CDR1 is SQVTM and CDR2 is ANQGSEA. The DNA of the CDR3 is TGCAGCGTGAAGGGACAGCTATCCTATGGCTACACCTTC. Amino acids: CSVKGQLSYGYTF.